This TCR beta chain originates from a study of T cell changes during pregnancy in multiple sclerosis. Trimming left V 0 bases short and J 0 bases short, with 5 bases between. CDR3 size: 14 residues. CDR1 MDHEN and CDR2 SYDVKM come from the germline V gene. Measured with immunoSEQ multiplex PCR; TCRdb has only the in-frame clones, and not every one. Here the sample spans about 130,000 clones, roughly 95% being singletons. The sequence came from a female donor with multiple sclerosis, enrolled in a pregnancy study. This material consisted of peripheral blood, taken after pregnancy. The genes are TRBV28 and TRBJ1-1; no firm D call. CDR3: CASSLWRLNTEAFF. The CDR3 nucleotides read TGTGCCAGCAGTTTATGGAGGTTGAACACTGAAGCTTTCTTT.